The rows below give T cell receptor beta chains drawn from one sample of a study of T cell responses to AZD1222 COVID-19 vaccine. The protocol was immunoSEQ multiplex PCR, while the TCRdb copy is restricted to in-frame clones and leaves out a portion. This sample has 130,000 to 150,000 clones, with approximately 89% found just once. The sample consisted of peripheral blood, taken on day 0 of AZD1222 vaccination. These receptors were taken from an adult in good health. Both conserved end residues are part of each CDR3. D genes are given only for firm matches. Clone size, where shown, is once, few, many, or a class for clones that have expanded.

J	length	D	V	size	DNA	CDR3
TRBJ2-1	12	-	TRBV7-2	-	TGTGCCAGCAGCTTTTATGCCAATGAGCAGTTCTTC	CASSFYANEQFF
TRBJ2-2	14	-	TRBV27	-	TGTGCCAGCTCATCAGGGGTGAACACCGGGGAGCTGTTTTTT	CASSSGVNTGELFF
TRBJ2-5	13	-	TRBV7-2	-	TGTGCCACCGTAAGGGACCTTACACAGACCCAGTACTTC	CATVRDLTQTQYF
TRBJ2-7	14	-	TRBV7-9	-	TGTGCCAGCAGCTTATCCGGGACACCCTACGAGCAGTACTTC	CASSLSGTPYEQYF
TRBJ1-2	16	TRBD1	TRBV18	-	TGTGCCAGCTCACCACCGGGGGGACAGGCGGAGTATGGCTACACCTTC	CASSPPGGQAEYGYTF
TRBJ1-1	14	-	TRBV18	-	TGTGCCAGCTCACCTCAGGGACCGGGGACTGAAGCTTTCTTT	CASSPQGPGTEAFF
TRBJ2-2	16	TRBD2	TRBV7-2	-	TGTGCCAGCAGCTTAGAGAGCGGGGGGAACACCGGGGAGCTGTTTTTT	CASSLESGGNTGELFF
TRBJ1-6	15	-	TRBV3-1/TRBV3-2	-	TGTGCCAGCAGCCCAACCTCGGACCCGGAGTCACCCCTCCACTTT	CASSPTSDPESPLHF
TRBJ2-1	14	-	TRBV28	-	TGTGCCAGCAGTGGCGTAGCCCTAGTCAATGAGCAGTTCTTC	CASSGVALVNEQFF
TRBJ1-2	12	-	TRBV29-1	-	TGCAGCGTTGAATCTGGGGGCCTTGGCTACACCTTC	CSVESGGLGYTF
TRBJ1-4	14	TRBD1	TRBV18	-	TGTGCCAGCTCACCTGGACAGGGGGAGGAAAAACTGTTTTTT	CASSPGQGEEKLFF
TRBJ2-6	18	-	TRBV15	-	TGTGCCACCAGCAGAAATCGACACTCCTCCTCTGGGGCCAACGTCCTGACTTTC	CATSRNRHSSSGANVLTF
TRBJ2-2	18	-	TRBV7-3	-	TGTGCCAGCAGCTTAACGAGCGCGGGGGCTGCGAACACCGGGGAGCTGTTTTTT	CASSLTSAGAANTGELFF
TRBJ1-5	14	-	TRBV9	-	TGTGCCAGCAGCGTAGAAAGCGGGCCTCAGCCCCAGCATTTT	CASSVESGPQPQHF
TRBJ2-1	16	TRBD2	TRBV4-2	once	TGTGCCAGCAGCCAAGTAGCCAGCGGGGGGGCCAATGAGCAGTTCTTC	CASSQVASGGANEQFF
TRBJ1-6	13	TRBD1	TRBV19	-	TGTGCCAGTAACGTGGGACAGTTTTCACCCCTCCACTTT	CASNVGQFSPLHF
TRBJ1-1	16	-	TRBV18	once	TGTGCCAGCTCACCGCCACGGGGGGAAAAGGTCGCTGAAGCTTTCTTT	CASSPPRGEKVAEAFF
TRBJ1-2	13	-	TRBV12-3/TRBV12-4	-	TGTGCCAGCAGTTTAGGAGAGCAGGGTCGCTACACCTTC	CASSLGEQGRYTF
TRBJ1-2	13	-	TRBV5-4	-	TGTGCCAGCAGCTTGGACAGGGCTTATGGCTACACCTTC	CASSLDRAYGYTF
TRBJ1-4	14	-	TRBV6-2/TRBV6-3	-	TGTGCCAGCAGCCCCGGGACGGCGGGTGAAAAACTGTTTTTT	CASSPGTAGEKLFF
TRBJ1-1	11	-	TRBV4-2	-	TGTGCCAGCAGCCAAGATAGCTCGGTGGTCTTT	CASSQDSSVVF
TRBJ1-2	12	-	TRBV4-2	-	TGTGCCAGCGGGACGCTGAGCTATGGCTACACCTTC	CASGTLSYGYTF
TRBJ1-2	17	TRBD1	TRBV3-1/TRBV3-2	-	TGTGCCAGCAGCCAAGACCATGTAGGCCCAGGGGGCTATGGCTACACCTTC	CASSQDHVGPGGYGYTF
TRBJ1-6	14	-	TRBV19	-	TGTGCCAGTAGTATCACCCAACAGGGTTCACCCCTCCACTTT	CASSITQQGSPLHF
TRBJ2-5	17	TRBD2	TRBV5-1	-	TGCGCCAGCAGCCCCCCCGGGACTAGCGGGGGGGAAGAGACCCAGTACTTC	CASSPPGTSGGEETQYF